The 18 T cell receptor beta chains reported below all come from one sample, sequenced in a study of blood T cell repertoires in COVID-19. The assay was immunoSEQ multiplex PCR, and TCRdb's table has in-frame clones only and misses some. The profile covers 250,000 to 300,000 clones, with roughly 85% appearing a single time and about 3.4% taken by the ten largest. Specimen: peripheral blood. These receptors were collected from a woman under 30 with acute or convalescent COVID-19.

The chain has TRBV29-1 and TRBJ1-4; D is unresolved. This CDR3 is built from 13 residues. Trimming cost V 5 bases and J 3 bases, with 10 bases left between them. The germline CDR1 and CDR2 sequences are SQVTM and ANQGSEA. CDR3 in DNA: TGCAGCGTTCTGTTGTTCCCTAATGAAAAACTGTTTTTT. As protein: CSVLLFPNEKLFF.

The V and J genes are TRBV13 and TRBJ1-1; 11 bases align to TRBD1. V was pared by 3 bases and J by 4 bases, with 7 bases of the junction left unmatched. From germline, CDR1 is PRHDT and CDR2 FYEKMQ (reference sequence). The CDR3 sequence is 16 residues long. The CDR3 loop reads CASSFPRGQGVTEAFF. Here the CDR3 DNA reads TGTGCCAGCAGCTTCCCCAGGGGACAGGGGGTCACTGAAGCTTTCTTT.

The chain recombines TRBV18 with TRBJ1-5; 9 nucleotides agree with TRBD1. Germline CDR1 is KGHSH and CDR2 is LQKENI. With V trimmed by 3 bases and J by 1 base, 7 bases remained unmatched. The CDR3 spans 17 residues. CDR3 in DNA: TGTGCCAGCTCACCGCCTGGGACAGGGCCAAGCAATCAGCCCCAGCATTTT. It encodes CASSPPGTGPSNQPQHF.

The chain employs TRBV7-9 and TRBJ2-1; no definite D call. Germline V gives CDR1 SEHNR, CDR2 FQNEAQ (reference sequence). The CDR3 spans 15 residues. Trimming pared 3 bases from V and 0 bases from J, leaving 9 bases between. The CDR3 loop reads CASSFAESSYNEQFF. Written as DNA, the CDR3 is TGTGCCAGCAGCTTTGCGGAAAGCTCCTACAATGAGCAGTTCTTC.

The CDR3 here is CASSWDSFNEQFF. The CDR3 DNA sequence: TGTGCCAGCAGTTGGGACAGCTTCAATGAGCAGTTCTTC. The genes are TRBV27 and TRBJ2-1, with 7 bases that match TRBD1. Germline V gene sequence: CDR1 MNHEY, CDR2 SMNVEV (reference sequence). V lost 4 bases, J lost 6 bases, and 3 bases stayed unmatched. The CDR3 runs 13 residues.

The chain is built from TRBV15 and TRBJ2-1; the match to TRBD2 covers 8 bases. After removal of 2 bases from V and 5 bases from J, the junction contained 8 bases not matched to a gene. The CDR3 is made up of 16 amino acids. The germline V gene encodes CDR1 LNHNV and CDR2 YYDKDF (reference sequence). CDR3 bases: TGTGCCACCAGCAGACCCGGACTAGCCGAAAACAATGAGCAGTTCTTC. It encodes CATSRPGLAENNEQFF.

The CDR3 protein is CASRGTGDYGYTF. In nucleotides, the CDR3 is TGTGCCAGCAGGGGTACAGGTGACTATGGCTACACCTTC. The genes are TRBV12-3 or TRBV12-4 and TRBJ1-2, with D tentatively TRBD1 (5 bases). Trimming cost V 6 bases and J 3 bases, with 11 bases left between them. The CDR3 spans 13 residues.

This clone was counted once. The gene calls are TRBV5-1 and TRBJ1-3, with a possible D match to TRBD1 (5 bases). V lost 5 bases, J lost 4 bases, and 7 bases lay in between. The germline gives CDR1 SGHRS, CDR2 YFSETQ. This CDR3 spans 12 amino acids. The CDR3 nucleotides read TGCGCCAGCAGGGGGGGAGGAAACACCATATATTTT. Residues: CASRGGGNTIYF. The variable domain in full, completed from reference TRBV5-1 and TRBJ1-3, reads KAGVTQTPRYLIKTRGQQVTLSCSPISGHRSVSWYQQTPGQGLQFLFEYFSETQRNKGNFPGRFSGRQFSNSRSEMNVSTLELGDSALYLCASRGGGNTIYFGEGSWLTVV.

This clone was detected once. This rearrangement joins TRBV4-2 to TRBJ2-7; 7 positions match TRBD1. Germline V gene data show CDR1 as LGHNA and CDR2 as YNFKEQ. The length of the CDR3 is 15 residues. The ends lost 0 bases at V and 2 bases at J; junction bases unmatched: 4. The CDR3 loop reads CASSQDGTATYEQYF. The CDR3 nucleotides read TGTGCCAGCAGCCAAGATGGGACAGCCACCTACGAGCAGTACTTC.

In this sample, this clone turned up a few times. V gene TRBV27 combines with J gene TRBJ1-1; D ambiguous. V lost 1 base and J 6 bases, leaving 12 bases between the germline ends. CDR3 length: 14 residues. Germline V gene data show CDR1 as MNHEY and CDR2 as SMNVEV (reference sequence). The CDR3 sequence is CASSLFWGEAEAFF. The CDR3, as DNA: TGTGCCAGCAGTTTATTTTGGGGAGAGGCTGAAGCTTTCTTT.

The chain carries TRBV28 and TRBJ1-2; 7 bases are a match to TRBD1. The trim removed 2 bases at V and 6 bases at J, leaving 15 bases unmatched. Germline CDR1 reads MDHEN; CDR2 reads SYDVKM. The CDR3 sequence is 17 residues long. Written as DNA, the CDR3 is TGTGCCAGCAGTTTAATTTTCGGGACAGCGAGAAATAATGGCTACACCTTC. Translated, it gives CASSLIFGTARNNGYTF.

The chain couples TRBV7-8 to TRBJ2-1; TRBD2 matches at 11 bases. Germline values: CDR1 SGHVS, CDR2 FQNEAQ. CDR3 length: 19 residues. Trimming cost V 5 bases and J 8 bases; bases outside gene matches: 20. The chain's CDR3 is CASSPRGSGRAARSDEQFF. Here the CDR3 DNA reads TGTGCCAGCAGCCCCCGTGGTAGCGGGAGGGCAGCGAGGTCCGATGAGCAGTTCTTC.

The CDR3 DNA follows: TGTGCCAGCAGTGAAACTCCGCTCCGGGAGATCTATAATTCACCCCTCCACTTT. This codes for CASSETPLREIYNSPLHF. The chain has TRBV6-1 and TRBJ1-6; no reliable D call. The germline gives CDR1 MNHNS, CDR2 SASEGT. The CDR3 extends over 18 amino acids. Trimming cost V 2 bases and J 3 bases, with 17 bases left between them.

This chain uses TRBV29-1 with TRBJ2-7; 11 bases agree with TRBD2. The germline V gene encodes CDR1 SQVTM and CDR2 ANQGSEA. This CDR3 is 13 amino acids long. V was pared by 5 bases and J by 4 bases, with 4 bases of the junction left unmatched. The CDR3 DNA follows: TGCAGCGTTCGACTAGCGGGGCCTTACGAGCAGTACTTC. Translating it yields CSVRLAGPYEQYF.

The chain combines TRBV5-6 with TRBJ1-3; weak D call: TRBD1 (6 bases). CDR1 is SGHDT, CDR2 YYEEEE, per germline. The CDR3 extends over 14 amino acids. V lost 5 bases and J lost 0, with 9 bases in between. The CDR3 coding sequence is TGTGCCAGCAGTGGACAGAGCTCTGGAAACACCATATATTTT. Translated, it gives CASSGQSSGNTIYF.

This clone was found once. This chain joins TRBV4-3 and TRBJ1-4, with TRBD1 matching over 8 bases. The V and J ends lost 3 bases and 7 bases, in that order; junction bases with no gene match: 7. The CDR3 extends over 15 amino acids. Germline V gene lookup returns CDR1 LGHNA and CDR2 YSLEER. Written as DNA, the CDR3 is TGCGCCAGCAGCCAGTACAGGGGGATTGGTGAAAAACTGTTTTTT. Its translation is CASSQYRGIGEKLFF.

J is TRBJ2-5 and V is TRBV21-1; the table's D call of TRBD1 was not tested on the DNA. TRBV21-1 is annotated as a pseudogene. The CDR3 loop spans 14 amino acids. As DNA, the CDR3 is TGTGCCAGCAGCAAAGAGGGGTTATGGGAGACCCAGTACTTC. This encodes CASSKEGLWETQYF.

The chain links TRBV10-2 to TRBJ1-1, with D perhaps matching TRBD1 (5 bases). Per germline, CDR1 WSHSY and CDR2 SAAADI. Trimming cost V 3 bases and J 6 bases, with 20 bases left between them. This CDR3 is built from 16 residues. For the CDR3, the DNA is TGCGCCAGCAGTGACGATAACGTCTGGGGGGGGGCTGAAGCTTTCTTT. Translated, it gives CASSDDNVWGGAEAFF.